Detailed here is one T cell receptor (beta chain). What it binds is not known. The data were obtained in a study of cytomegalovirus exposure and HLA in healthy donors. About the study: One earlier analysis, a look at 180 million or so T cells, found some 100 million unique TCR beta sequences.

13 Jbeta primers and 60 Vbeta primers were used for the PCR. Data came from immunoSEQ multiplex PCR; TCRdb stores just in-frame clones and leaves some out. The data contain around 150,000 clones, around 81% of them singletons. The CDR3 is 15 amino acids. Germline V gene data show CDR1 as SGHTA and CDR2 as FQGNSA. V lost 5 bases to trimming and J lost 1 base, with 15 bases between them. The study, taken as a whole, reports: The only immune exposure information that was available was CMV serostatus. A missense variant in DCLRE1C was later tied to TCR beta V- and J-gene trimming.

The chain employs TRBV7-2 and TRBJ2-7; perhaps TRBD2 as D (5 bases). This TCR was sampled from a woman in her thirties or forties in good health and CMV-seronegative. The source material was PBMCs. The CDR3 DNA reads TGTGCCAGCAGCCCAGACGCCGGCGGGTCCTACGAGCAGTACTTC. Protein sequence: CASSPDAGGSYEQYF.